This T cell receptor beta chain was sequenced for a study of cytomegalovirus exposure and HLA in healthy donors. Study information: Researchers previously reported finding 117 million unique TCR beta sequences from roughly 200 million T cells. Study-wide results and limits: Relative to the approximately 660-donor mean, N-insertions were reportedly fewer in an Asian-associated ancestry cluster in a later analysis. In a later analysis, HLA-C alleles had the fewest associated TCRs, DRB1 alleles the most.

Primers included in the PCR were 60 Vbeta and 13 Jbeta primers. Sequencing used immunoSEQ multiplex PCR; TCRdb keeps in-frame clones, though not all of them. The table has 40,000 or so clones, approximately 75% seen once; the top ten hold roughly 1.5%. The V end was cut by 6 bases, the J end by 8 bases, with 7 bases between. CDR1 and CDR2 (germline): DFQATT, SNEGSKA (reference sequence). This CDR3 has 9 residues. Details on this clone: Its specificity is unknown.

The chain combines TRBV20-1 with TRBJ1-2; D is undetermined. This clonotype was obtained from a man aged 25-40 years in good health and CMV-seronegative. The sample consisted of PBMCs. Written as DNA, the CDR3 is TGCAGTGCGAGCGCCGGCTACACCTTC. This translates into CSASAGYTF.